Listed below are T cell receptor beta chains from one sample, sequenced in a study of T cell changes during pregnancy in multiple sclerosis. Profiled with immunoSEQ multiplex PCR; TCRdb holds only in-frame clones, not every one. The data contain about 40,000 clones, roughly 88% of them singletons. Source: peripheral blood, taken in the first trimester of pregnancy. Receptors were obtained from a female donor in good health, enrolled as a control in a pregnancy study. Both conserved end residues are part of each CDR3. A row's size may be missing; if present it is once, few, many or a size class.

V	size	J	CDR3
TRBV4-3	NA	TRBJ2-1	CASRKGESSYNEQFF
TRBV12-5	NA	TRBJ1-1	CASGLSGWNTEAFF
TRBV11-2	NA	TRBJ1-1	CASSSHREASTEAFF
TRBV4-3	NA	TRBJ2-3	CASSQDSLAGGPEYF
TRBV28	NA	TRBJ2-3	CASRLTYPTDTQYF
TRBV6-5	NA	TRBJ2-7	CASRYSGDRDEQYF
TRBV11-2	NA	TRBJ1-3	CASSSSGTVRSTGNTIYF
TRBV5-6	NA	TRBJ2-7	CASSLGGLNEYEQYF
TRBV7-2	few	TRBJ2-1	CASSLNGGGLYEQFF
TRBV13	NA	TRBJ2-2	CASSLGLRLAGRTNTGELFF
TRBV5-1	NA	TRBJ1-6	CASSLGVGGPLDSPLHF
TRBV27	NA	TRBJ2-3	CASSLRRVLRADTQYF
TRBV2	NA	TRBJ1-6	CASSEVLDRGQGVYLHF
TRBV25-1	NA	TRBJ2-5	CASSDPETGWETQYF
TRBV5-6	NA	TRBJ1-3	CASSRDSISGNTIYF
TRBV11-3	NA	TRBJ2-3	CASSPGLALTDTQYF
TRBV7-9	NA	TRBJ2-1	CASSLAQSGRSNEQFF
TRBV5-6	NA	TRBJ1-2	CASSGGGKVGYTF
TRBV5-1	NA	TRBJ1-2	CASSLDSYGYTF
TRBV7-8	NA	TRBJ2-1	CASSTAGQTLYYNEQFF
TRBV11-3	NA	TRBJ2-7	CASSFSGQGYEQYF
TRBV6-5	NA	TRBJ2-1	CASRLNSGSNNEQFF
TRBV5-6	NA	TRBJ2-2	CASSFPSTGELFF